This TCR beta chain originates from a study of blood T cell repertoires in COVID-19. About the research overall: There were acute and convalescent COVID-19 samples, and they came from the United States, Italy and Spain.

In regard to this clone: A clone one base away is much larger, so this may be a read error.

The V segment lost 6 bases and the J segment 3 bases; nucleotides outside the gene matches: 0. Germline V CDR1 and CDR2: MDHEN, SYDVKM. The CDR3 is made up of 12 amino acids. Assay used: immunoSEQ multiplex PCR; TCRdb lists only in-frame clones, some missing. Seen here are about 46,000 clones, around nine tenths observed once, and the top ten hold over 9.5%. Material for sequencing was peripheral blood. The clonotype originates from a human donor with active COVID-19. The donor label of this sample is uncertain. The chain recombines TRBV28 with TRBJ2-7; TRBD1 matches at 9 bases. The CDR3 nucleotides read TGTGCCAGCAGGACAGGGGGCTACGAGCAGTACTTC. Translating gives CASRTGGYEQYF. Drawing the rest from reference TRBV28 and TRBJ2-7, the complete variable domain is DVKVTQSSRYLVKRTGEKVFLECVQDMDHENMFWYRQDPGLGLRLIYFSYDVKMKEKGDIPEGYSVSREKKERFSLILESASTNQTSMYLCASRTGGYEQYFGPGTRLTVT.